The 18 T cell receptor beta chains below come from one sample, sequenced in a study of blood T cell repertoires in COVID-19. The protocol was immunoSEQ multiplex PCR, while the TCRdb copy is restricted to in-frame clones and leaves out a portion. The data hold fewer than 150,000 clones, with about 90% observed a single time. Sequencing was carried out using peripheral blood. The receptors were sampled from a human donor in a cohort sampled during active COVID-19.

This clone was counted only a few times. The V call is TRBV9, the J call TRBJ1-1; D remains ambiguous. Looked up from germline, CDR1 is SGDLS and CDR2 is YYNGEE. V lost 3 bases and J lost 5, with 11 bases in between. This CDR3 comprises 13 residues. The CDR3 spells CASSAGEYTEAFF. As DNA, the CDR3 is TGTGCCAGCAGCGCCGGGGAATATACTGAAGCTTTCTTT.

The rearrangement uses TRBV19 and TRBJ2-1, with 8 positions matching TRBD1. CDR1 LNHDA and CDR2 SQIVND come from the germline V gene (reference sequence). The length of the CDR3 is 14 residues. The V and J ends lost 5 bases and 9 bases, in that order; junction bases with no gene match: 9. The CDR3 loop reads CASSPRTGQTEQFF. The CDR3 DNA follows: TGTGCCAGTAGTCCGCGGACAGGGCAAACTGAGCAGTTCTTC.

J is TRBJ1-2 and V is TRBV5-1; 9 bases agree with TRBD1. Germline V gene sequence: CDR1 SGHRS, CDR2 YFSETQ. J gave up 8 bases and V 5 bases, and 10 bases lay outside the gene matches. There are 14 residues in the CDR3. The CDR3 sequence: CASRLTGGREGYTF. CDR3 nucleotides: TGCGCCAGCAGGTTGACAGGGGGAAGGGAAGGCTACACCTTC.

Here the CDR3 reads CASSQDWGGLSNQPQHF. In nucleotides, the CDR3 is TGCGCCAGCAGCCAAGATTGGGGAGGGCTCAGCAATCAGCCCCAGCATTTT. This chain links TRBV4-1 with TRBJ1-5; D not certain. From germline, CDR1 is MGHRA and CDR2 YSYEKL. The CDR3 spans 17 residues. Trimming cost V 0 bases and J 1 base, with 13 bases left between them.

The chain has TRBV7-8 and TRBJ1-5, with 9 bases aligning to TRBD1. The junction had 5 bases not matched to a gene; V was cut back by 4 bases and J by 4 bases. The length of the CDR3 is 15 residues. The germline CDR1 and CDR2 sequences are SGHVS and FQNEAQ. The CDR3 here is CASSSTGTGNQPQHF. The CDR3 nucleotides read TGTGCCAGCAGCTCCACCGGGACAGGGAATCAGCCCCAGCATTTT.

The chain has TRBV4-1 and TRBJ1-1; D uncertain. CDR3 length: 14 amino acids. V lost 4 bases and J lost 2, with 11 bases in between. CDR1 MGHRA and CDR2 YSYEKL come from the germline V gene. The CDR3 here is CASSPPGLNTEAFF. The CDR3 DNA reads TGCGCCAGCAGCCCCCCGGGTTTAAACACTGAAGCTTTCTTT.

This clone is a singleton in its sample. The rearrangement joins TRBV5-8 to TRBJ1-6; 8 bases agree with TRBD1. The CDR3 contains 14 residues. Germline V gene data show CDR1 as SGHTS and CDR2 as YDEGEE. The V segment lost 0 bases and the J segment 7 bases; nucleotides outside the gene matches: 0. The chain's CDR3 is CASSLGQGNSPLHF. CDR3 sequence (DNA): TGTGCCAGCAGCTTGGGACAGGGGAATTCACCCCTCCACTTT. The variable domain in full, with the rest retrieved from reference TRBV5-8 and TRBJ1-6, is EAGVTQSPTHLIKTRGQQATLRCSPISGHTSVYWYQQALGLGLQFLLWYDEGEERNRGNFPPRFSGRQFPNYSSELNVNALELEDSALYLCASSLGQGNSPLHFGNGTRLTVT.

V usage is TRBV19 and J usage is TRBJ2-3; the match to TRBD1 covers 12 bases. The trim removed 6 bases at V and 2 bases at J, leaving 6 bases unmatched. Per germline, CDR1 LNHDA and CDR2 SQIVND (reference sequence). This CDR3 has 16 amino acids. The CDR3 nucleotides are TGTGCCAGTAGCCCGGGACAGGGGGCCGCCACAGATACGCAGTATTTT. Translated: CASSPGQGAATDTQYF. Looking up the rest from reference TRBV19 and TRBJ2-3 gives the full variable domain: DGGITQSPKYLFRKEGQNVTLSCEQNLNHDAMYWYRQDPGQGLRLIYYSQIVNDFQKGDIAEGYSVSREKKESFPLTVTSAQKNPTAFYLCASSPGQGAATDTQYFGPGTRLTVL.

This clone has only one observation. The chain uses TRBV5-1 and TRBJ2-4, with a possible D match to TRBD1 (6 bases). There are 16 residues in the CDR3. Trimming removed 3 bases from V and 4 bases from J, with 17 bases in between. In germline, CDR1 is SGHRS, CDR2 YFSETQ. The CDR3 bases are TGCGCCAGCAGCTGGACGCCTGGACAGAGAAAAAACATTCAGTACTTC. It encodes CASSWTPGQRKNIQYF.

The chain couples TRBV27 to TRBJ1-5; D is possibly TRBD1 (6 bases). This CDR3 region has 13 residues. Germline V gene sequence: CDR1 MNHEY, CDR2 SMNVEV (reference sequence). The V end was cut by 6 bases, the J end by 6 bases, with 12 bases between. The CDR3 sequence is CASRPQGSQPQHF. CDR3 DNA: TGTGCCAGCAGGCCGCAGGGGAGTCAGCCCCAGCATTTT.

This rearrangement joins TRBV5-1 to TRBJ1-1, with D maybe TRBD1 (5 bases). The germline V gene encodes CDR1 SGHRS and CDR2 YFSETQ. The CDR3 contains 14 residues. V was pared by 2 bases and J by 0 bases, with 8 bases between. The CDR3 loop reads CASSLGEVNTEAFF. CDR3 coding DNA: TGCGCCAGCAGCTTAGGGGAGGTGAACACTGAAGCTTTCTTT.

The chain uses TRBV5-4 and TRBJ2-3, with 7 bases fitting TRBD2. After removal of 4 bases from V and 3 bases from J, the junction contained 11 bases not matched to a gene. The length of the CDR3 is 16 residues. Germline-derived CDR1 and CDR2 are SGHNT and YYREEE (reference sequence). In nucleotides, the CDR3 is TGTGCCAGCAGCCCCACTGGCGGGAGCGGGACAGATACGCAGTATTTT. Translation gives CASSPTGGSGTDTQYF.

The chain recombines TRBV5-8 with TRBJ1-4, with a tentative D call TRBD1 (6 bases). Germline CDR1 is SGHTS and CDR2 is YDEGEE. Trimming removed 6 bases from V and 8 bases from J, with 26 bases in between. This CDR3 comprises 17 residues. The CDR3 sequence is CASTRPWGGFRQEKLFF. For the CDR3, the DNA is TGTGCCAGCACCAGACCCTGGGGGGGCTTCCGCCAAGAAAAACTGTTTTTT.

V usage is TRBV5-1 and J usage is TRBJ2-1, with 7 nucleotides matching TRBD2. The CDR3 spans 14 residues. After removal of 6 bases from V and 7 bases from J, the junction contained 10 bases not matched to a gene. CDR1 is SGHRS, CDR2 YFSETQ, per germline. CDR3 DNA sequence: TGCGCCAGCACTCTAAACTCAGCGGGGAATGAGCAGTTCTTC. Its protein is CASTLNSAGNEQFF.

Here the CDR3 reads CASSLGGYGNTIYF. Here the CDR3 DNA reads TGTGCCAGCAGCTTGGGAGGGTATGGAAACACCATATATTTT. The chain has TRBV7-9 and TRBJ1-3; D ambiguous. The CDR3 is made up of 14 amino acids. Trimming left V 3 bases short and J 3 bases short, with 9 bases between. Per the germline V gene, CDR1 is SEHNR and CDR2 is FQNEAQ (reference sequence).

There are a few counts of this clone. The gene calls are TRBV7-9 and TRBJ1-3; 9 nucleotides align to TRBD1. The trim removed 3 bases at V and 0 bases at J, leaving 6 bases unmatched. This CDR3 spans 17 amino acids. Germline lookup yields CDR1 SEHNR and CDR2 FQNEAQ (reference sequence). The CDR3 DNA is TGTGCCAGCAGCTTGGGGACAGGGCTTAACTCTGGAAACACCATATATTTT. Amino acids: CASSLGTGLNSGNTIYF.

The chain links TRBV24-1 to TRBJ2-1; TRBD2 matches at 13 bases. Germline-derived CDR1 and CDR2 are KGHDR and SFDVKD. CDR3 length: 16 amino acids. The J segment lost 6 bases and the V segment lost 3 bases, leaving 4 bases of the junction unmatched. The CDR3 loop reads CATSDPGLAGSNEQFF. The CDR3 DNA sequence: TGTGCCACCAGTGATCCGGGACTAGCGGGATCCAATGAGCAGTTCTTC.

The V gene is TRBV5-1, the J gene TRBJ1-1, with 7 bases that match TRBD1. The CDR3 spans 14 residues. Germline loops: CDR1 SGHRS, CDR2 YFSETQ. Trimming took 0 bases from V and 1 from J; bases not matched to a gene: 0. The CDR3 loop is CASSLDRGNTEAFF. The CDR3 DNA reads as TGCGCCAGCAGCTTGGACAGGGGGAACACTGAAGCTTTCTTT. The variable domain in full, with the rest retrieved from reference TRBV5-1 and TRBJ1-1, is KAGVTQTPRYLIKTRGQQVTLSCSPISGHRSVSWYQQTPGQGLQFLFEYFSETQRNKGNFPGRFSGRQFSNSRSEMNVSTLELGDSALYLCASSLDRGNTEAFFGQGTRLTVV.